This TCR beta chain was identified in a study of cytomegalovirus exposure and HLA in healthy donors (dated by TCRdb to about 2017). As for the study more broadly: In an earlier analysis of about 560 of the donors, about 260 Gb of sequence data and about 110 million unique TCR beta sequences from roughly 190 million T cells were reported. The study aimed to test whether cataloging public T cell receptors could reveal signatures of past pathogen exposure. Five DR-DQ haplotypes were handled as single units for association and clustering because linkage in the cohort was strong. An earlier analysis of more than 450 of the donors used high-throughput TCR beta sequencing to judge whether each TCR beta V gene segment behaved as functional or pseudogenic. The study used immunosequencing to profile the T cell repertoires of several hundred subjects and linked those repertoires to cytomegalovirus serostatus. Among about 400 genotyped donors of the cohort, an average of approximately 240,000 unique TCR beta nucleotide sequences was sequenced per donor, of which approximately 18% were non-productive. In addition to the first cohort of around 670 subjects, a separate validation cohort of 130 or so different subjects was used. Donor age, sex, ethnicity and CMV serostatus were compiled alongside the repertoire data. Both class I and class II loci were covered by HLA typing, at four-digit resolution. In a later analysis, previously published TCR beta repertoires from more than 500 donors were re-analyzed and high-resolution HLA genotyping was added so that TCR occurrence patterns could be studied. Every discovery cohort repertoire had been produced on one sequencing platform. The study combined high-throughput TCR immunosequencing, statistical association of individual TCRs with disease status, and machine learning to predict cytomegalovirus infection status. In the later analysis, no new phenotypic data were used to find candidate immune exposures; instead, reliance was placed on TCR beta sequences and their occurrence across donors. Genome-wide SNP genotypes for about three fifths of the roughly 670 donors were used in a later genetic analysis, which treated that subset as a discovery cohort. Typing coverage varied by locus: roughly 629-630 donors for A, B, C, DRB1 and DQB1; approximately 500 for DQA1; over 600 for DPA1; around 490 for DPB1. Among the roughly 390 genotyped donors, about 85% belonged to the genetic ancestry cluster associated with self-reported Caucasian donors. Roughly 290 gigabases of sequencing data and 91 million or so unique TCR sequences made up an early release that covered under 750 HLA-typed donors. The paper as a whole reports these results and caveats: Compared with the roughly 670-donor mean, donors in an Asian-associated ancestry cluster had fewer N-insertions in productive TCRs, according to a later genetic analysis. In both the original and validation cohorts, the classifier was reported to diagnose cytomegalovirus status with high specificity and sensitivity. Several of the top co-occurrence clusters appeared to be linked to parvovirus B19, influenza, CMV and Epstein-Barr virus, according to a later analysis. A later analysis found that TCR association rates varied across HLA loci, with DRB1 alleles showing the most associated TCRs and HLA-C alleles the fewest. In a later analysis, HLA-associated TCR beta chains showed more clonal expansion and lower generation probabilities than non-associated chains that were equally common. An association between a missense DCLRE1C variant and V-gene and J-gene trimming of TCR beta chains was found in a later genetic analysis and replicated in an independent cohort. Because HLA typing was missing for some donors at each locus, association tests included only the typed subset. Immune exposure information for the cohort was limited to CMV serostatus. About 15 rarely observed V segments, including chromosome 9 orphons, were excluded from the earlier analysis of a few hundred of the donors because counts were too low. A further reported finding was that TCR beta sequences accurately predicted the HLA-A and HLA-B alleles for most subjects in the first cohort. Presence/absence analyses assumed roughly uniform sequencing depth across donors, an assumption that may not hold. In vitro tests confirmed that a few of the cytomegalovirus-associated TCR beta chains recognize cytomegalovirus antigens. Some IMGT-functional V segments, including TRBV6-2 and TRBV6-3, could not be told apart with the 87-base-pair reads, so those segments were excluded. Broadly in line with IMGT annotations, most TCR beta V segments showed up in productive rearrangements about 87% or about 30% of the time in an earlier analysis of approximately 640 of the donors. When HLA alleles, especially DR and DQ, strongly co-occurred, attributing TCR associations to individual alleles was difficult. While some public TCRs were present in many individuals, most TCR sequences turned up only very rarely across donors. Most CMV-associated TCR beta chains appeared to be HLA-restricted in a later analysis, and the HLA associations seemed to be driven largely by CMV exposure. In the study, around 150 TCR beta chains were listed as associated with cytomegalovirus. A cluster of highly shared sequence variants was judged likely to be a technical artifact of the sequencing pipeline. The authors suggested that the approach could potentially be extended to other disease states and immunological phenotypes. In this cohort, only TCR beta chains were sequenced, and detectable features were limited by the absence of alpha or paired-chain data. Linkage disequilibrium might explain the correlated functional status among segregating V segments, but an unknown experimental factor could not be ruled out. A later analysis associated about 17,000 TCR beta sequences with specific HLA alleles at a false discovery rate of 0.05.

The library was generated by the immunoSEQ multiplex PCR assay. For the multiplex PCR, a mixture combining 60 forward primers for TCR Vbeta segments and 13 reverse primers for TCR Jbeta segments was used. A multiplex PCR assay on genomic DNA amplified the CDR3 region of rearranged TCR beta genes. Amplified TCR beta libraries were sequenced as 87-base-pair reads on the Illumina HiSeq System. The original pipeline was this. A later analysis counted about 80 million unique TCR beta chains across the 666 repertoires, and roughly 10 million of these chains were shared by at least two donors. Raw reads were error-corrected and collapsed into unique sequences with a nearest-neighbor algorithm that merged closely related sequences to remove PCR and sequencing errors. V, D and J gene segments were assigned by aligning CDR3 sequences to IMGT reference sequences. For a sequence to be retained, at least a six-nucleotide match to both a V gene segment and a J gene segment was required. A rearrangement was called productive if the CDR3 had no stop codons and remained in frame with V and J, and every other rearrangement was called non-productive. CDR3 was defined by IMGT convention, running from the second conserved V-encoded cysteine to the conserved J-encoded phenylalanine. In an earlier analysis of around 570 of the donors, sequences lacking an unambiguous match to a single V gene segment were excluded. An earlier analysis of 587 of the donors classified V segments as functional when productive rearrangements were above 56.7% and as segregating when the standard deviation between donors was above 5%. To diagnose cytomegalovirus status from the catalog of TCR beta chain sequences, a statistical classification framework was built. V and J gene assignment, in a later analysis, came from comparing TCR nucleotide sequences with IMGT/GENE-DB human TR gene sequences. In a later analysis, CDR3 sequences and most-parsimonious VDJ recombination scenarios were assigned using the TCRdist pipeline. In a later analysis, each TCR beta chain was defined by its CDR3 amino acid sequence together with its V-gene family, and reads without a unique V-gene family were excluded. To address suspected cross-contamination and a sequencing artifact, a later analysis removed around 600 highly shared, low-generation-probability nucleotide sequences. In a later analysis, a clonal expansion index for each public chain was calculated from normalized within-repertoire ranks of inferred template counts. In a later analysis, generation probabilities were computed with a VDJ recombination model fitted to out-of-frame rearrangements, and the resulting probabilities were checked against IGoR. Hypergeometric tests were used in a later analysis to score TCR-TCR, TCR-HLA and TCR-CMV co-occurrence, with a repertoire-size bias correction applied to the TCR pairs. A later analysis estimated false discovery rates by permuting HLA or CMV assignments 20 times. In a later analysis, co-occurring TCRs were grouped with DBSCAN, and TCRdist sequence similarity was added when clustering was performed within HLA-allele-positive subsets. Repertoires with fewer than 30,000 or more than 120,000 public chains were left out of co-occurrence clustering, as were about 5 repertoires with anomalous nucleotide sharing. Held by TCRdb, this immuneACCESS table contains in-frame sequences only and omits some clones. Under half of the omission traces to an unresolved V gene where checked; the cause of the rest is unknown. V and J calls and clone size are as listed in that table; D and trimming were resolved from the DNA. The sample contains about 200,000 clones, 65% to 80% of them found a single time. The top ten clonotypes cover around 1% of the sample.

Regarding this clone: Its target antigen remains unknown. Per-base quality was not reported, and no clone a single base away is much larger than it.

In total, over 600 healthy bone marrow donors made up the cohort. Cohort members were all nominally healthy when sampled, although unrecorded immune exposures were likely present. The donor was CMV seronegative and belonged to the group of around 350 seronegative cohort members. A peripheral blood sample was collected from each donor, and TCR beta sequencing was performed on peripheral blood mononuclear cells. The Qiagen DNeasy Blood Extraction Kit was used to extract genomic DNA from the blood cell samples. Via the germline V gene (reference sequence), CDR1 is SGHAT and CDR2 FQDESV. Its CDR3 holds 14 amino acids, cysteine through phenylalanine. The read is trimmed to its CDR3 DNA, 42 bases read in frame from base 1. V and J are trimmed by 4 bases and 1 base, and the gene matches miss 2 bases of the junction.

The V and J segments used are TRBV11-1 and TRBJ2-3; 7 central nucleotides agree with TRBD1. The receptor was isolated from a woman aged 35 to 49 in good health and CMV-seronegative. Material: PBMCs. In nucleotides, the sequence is TGTGCCAGCAGCTCGACAGGGCGCACAGATACGCAGTATTTT. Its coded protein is CASSSTGRTDTQYF.